This TCR beta chain appears in the sequencing data of a study of T-cell memory formation after mild COVID-19. Study-level results: Whereas later expanders leaned CD4+, clones contracting day 15 to 85 showed a balanced CD4/CD8 makeup. Within pre-infection memory, some responding clones were found, suggesting cross-reactive memory joined.

This clonotype was observed a handful of times. The antigen is unknown. V was trimmed by 4 bases and J by 3 bases, leaving 13 bases between them. This CDR3 is built from 14 residues. CDR1 SNHLY and CDR2 FYNNEI come from the germline V gene. TCR alpha and TCR beta cDNA libraries carrying sample barcodes and UMIs were produced by 5'RACE using constant-segment primers. MiXCR was run by TCRdb on the 5' RACE reads, yielding one entry per CDR3 protein. The sample holds about 310,000 distinct CDR3 sequences, roughly 21% seen once. V usage is TRBV2 and J usage is TRBJ2-7, with D possibly being TRBD1 (8 bases). Sequenced sample: PBMCs or a T cell subset sorted from them (not recorded which). This sequence originates from a man between 18 and 29 years old who had mild COVID-19 (a few samples of this study predate the infection). Cell type and time point are not known. CDR3 sequence (DNA): TGTGCCAGCAGTGTAAACAGGGGGGGCTACGAGCAGTACTTC. Its translation is CASSVNRGGYEQYF.